A selection of T cell receptor beta chains follows, all from one sample in a study of T cell responses to AZD1222 COVID-19 vaccine. Sequenced by immunoSEQ multiplex PCR; TCRdb stores in-frame clones only, minus some. The data show roughly 260,000 clones, 85% to 95% seen once. The sample was peripheral blood, taken on day 0 of AZD1222 vaccination. These receptors originate from an adult in good health. Each CDR3 is given with its conserved first and last residue. D genes are given only for firm matches. Clone size is given for some rows only: seen once, a few or many times, or a class if the clone is expanded.

cdr3_aa: CAAGQLQETQYF; cdr3_nt: TGTGCCGCTGGGCAACTCCAAGAGACCCAGTACTTC; v_call: TRBV28; clone_size: -; d_call: -; j_call: TRBJ2-5
cdr3_aa: CASSPTSDRGTSGNTIYF; cdr3_nt: TGTGCCAGCTCACCGACGTCGGACAGGGGCACCTCTGGAAACACCATATATTTT; v_call: TRBV18; clone_size: -; d_call: TRBD1; j_call: TRBJ1-3
cdr3_aa: CASSNREKLFF; cdr3_nt: TGTGCCAGCAGTAATAGAGAAAAACTGTTTTTT; v_call: TRBV6-5; clone_size: -; d_call: -; j_call: TRBJ1-4
cdr3_aa: CASSPSGAVGSRYNEQFF; cdr3_nt: TGCGCCAGCAGCCCTAGTGGCGCTGTAGGCAGCAGGTACAATGAGCAGTTCTTC; v_call: TRBV5-1; clone_size: -; d_call: -; j_call: TRBJ2-1
cdr3_aa: CASSHPPKESSPLHF; cdr3_nt: TGTGCCAGTAGTCATCCGCCGAAGGAGAGTTCACCCCTCCACTTT; v_call: TRBV19; clone_size: once; d_call: -; j_call: TRBJ1-6
cdr3_aa: CASSSVAGHTEAFF; cdr3_nt: TGTGCCAGCAGCTCGGTAGCGGGGCACACTGAAGCTTTCTTT; v_call: TRBV3-1/TRBV3-2; clone_size: -; d_call: -; j_call: TRBJ1-1
cdr3_aa: CASSLPGSYYEQYF; cdr3_nt: TGTGCCAGCAGCCTGCCGGGCAGTTACTACGAGCAGTACTTC; v_call: TRBV5-6; clone_size: -; d_call: -; j_call: TRBJ2-7
cdr3_aa: CASSLTGRERETQYF; cdr3_nt: TGTGCCAGCAGCTTAACCGGCAGGGAACGGGAGACCCAGTACTTC; v_call: TRBV7-9; clone_size: -; d_call: -; j_call: TRBJ2-5
cdr3_aa: CASSGQGYNEQFF; cdr3_nt: TGTGCCAGCAGTGGACAGGGCTACAATGAGCAGTTCTTC; v_call: TRBV2; clone_size: -; d_call: TRBD1; j_call: TRBJ2-1
cdr3_aa: CAISEEGPNEKLFF; cdr3_nt: TGTGCCATCAGTGAGGAGGGACCGAATGAAAAACTGTTTTTT; v_call: TRBV10-3; clone_size: -; d_call: -; j_call: TRBJ1-4
cdr3_aa: CASSRGLSNQPQHF; cdr3_nt: TGTGCCAGCAGCCGAGGACTGAGCAATCAGCCCCAGCATTTT; v_call: TRBV5-6; clone_size: -; d_call: -; j_call: TRBJ1-5
cdr3_aa: CASSEATKPVFEQFF; cdr3_nt: TGTGCCAGCAGTGAAGCTACGAAGCCCGTTTTTGAGCAGTTCTTC; v_call: TRBV6-1; clone_size: -; d_call: -; j_call: TRBJ2-1
cdr3_aa: CASSIVSGFYEQYF; cdr3_nt: TGTGCCAGTAGTATAGTGTCGGGCTTCTACGAGCAGTACTTC; v_call: TRBV19; clone_size: -; d_call: -; j_call: TRBJ2-7
cdr3_aa: CASSLSLRGRIGELFF; cdr3_nt: TGTGCCAGCAGCTTATCTCTCCGGGGGCGGATCGGGGAGCTGTTTTTT; v_call: TRBV7-3; clone_size: -; d_call: -; j_call: TRBJ2-2
cdr3_aa: CASSRKGWATNEKLFF; cdr3_nt: TGTGCCAGCAGCCGGAAGGGGTGGGCAACTAATGAAAAACTGTTTTTT; v_call: TRBV5-6; clone_size: -; d_call: -; j_call: TRBJ1-4
cdr3_aa: CASSITRQGTHGYTF; cdr3_nt: TGTGCCAGTAGTATAACGCGACAGGGGACCCATGGCTACACCTTC; v_call: TRBV19; clone_size: -; d_call: TRBD1; j_call: TRBJ1-2
cdr3_aa: CASSPDRRQPQHF; cdr3_nt: TGTGCCAGCAGTCCGGACAGGAGGCAGCCCCAGCATTTT; v_call: TRBV28; clone_size: -; d_call: TRBD1; j_call: TRBJ1-5
cdr3_aa: CASSFDRNEKLFF; cdr3_nt: TGTGCCAGCAGTTTTGACAGGAATGAAAAACTGTTTTTT; v_call: TRBV12-3/TRBV12-4; clone_size: -; d_call: -; j_call: TRBJ1-4
cdr3_aa: CASSQQGTHNSPLHF; cdr3_nt: TGTGCCAGCAGCCAACAGGGGACCCATAATTCACCCCTCCACTTT; v_call: TRBV4-2; clone_size: -; d_call: -; j_call: TRBJ1-6
cdr3_aa: CASSRGVNSPLHF; cdr3_nt: TGTGCCAGCAGCCGGGGGGTTAATTCACCCCTCCACTTT; v_call: TRBV7-8; clone_size: -; d_call: -; j_call: TRBJ1-6
cdr3_aa: CASSQETSGATGELFF; cdr3_nt: TGTGCCAGCAGCCAAGAGACTAGCGGGGCCACCGGGGAGCTGTTTTTT; v_call: TRBV5-6; clone_size: -; d_call: TRBD2; j_call: TRBJ2-2
cdr3_aa: CAISESGGEYNSPLHF; cdr3_nt: TGTGCCATCAGTGAGTCCGGAGGAGAGTATAATTCACCCCTCCACTTT; v_call: TRBV10-3; clone_size: -; d_call: -; j_call: TRBJ1-6
cdr3_aa: CASSSLYEQYF; cdr3_nt: TGTGCCAGCAGTTCCCTCTACGAGCAGTACTTC; v_call: TRBV2; clone_size: once; d_call: -; j_call: TRBJ2-7
cdr3_aa: CASSHLRLTGRTEAFF; cdr3_nt: TGTGCCAGCAGCCACCTAAGGCTCACAGGGAGGACTGAAGCTTTCTTT; v_call: TRBV14; clone_size: -; d_call: -; j_call: TRBJ1-1
cdr3_aa: CASSLDQVYEQYF; cdr3_nt: TGTGCCAGCAGCTTAGATCAGGTTTACGAGCAGTACTTC; v_call: TRBV7-9; clone_size: -; d_call: -; j_call: TRBJ2-7
cdr3_aa: CAISAGDQPQHF; cdr3_nt: TGTGCCATCAGTGCAGGGGATCAGCCCCAGCATTTT; v_call: TRBV10-3; clone_size: -; d_call: -; j_call: TRBJ1-5
cdr3_aa: CASSLGRDYEQYF; cdr3_nt: TGTGCCAGCAGCTTAGGCAGGGATTACGAGCAGTACTTC; v_call: TRBV7-2; clone_size: -; d_call: -; j_call: TRBJ2-7
cdr3_aa: CASRAGGPSSYNEQFF; cdr3_nt: TGCGCCAGCAGGGCGGGAGGGCCGAGCTCCTACAATGAGCAGTTCTTC; v_call: TRBV5-1; clone_size: -; d_call: TRBD2; j_call: TRBJ2-1
cdr3_aa: CASSQAPTRNTGELFF; cdr3_nt: TGTGCCAGCAGCCAAGCCCCGACCAGGAACACCGGGGAGCTGTTTTTT; v_call: TRBV4-2; clone_size: -; d_call: -; j_call: TRBJ2-2
cdr3_aa: CASSQEGTGGMLANEQFF; cdr3_nt: TGTGCCAGCAGCCAAGAGGGGACAGGGGGGATGCTTGCTAATGAGCAGTTCTTC; v_call: TRBV3-1/TRBV3-2; clone_size: -; d_call: TRBD1; j_call: TRBJ2-1
cdr3_aa: CASSALSLTGQGNQPQHF; cdr3_nt: TGTGCCAGCAGTGCACTTAGTCTGACAGGGCAGGGCAATCAGCCCCAGCATTTT; v_call: TRBV27; clone_size: -; d_call: TRBD1; j_call: TRBJ1-5
cdr3_aa: CASSLQGAYTDTQYF; cdr3_nt: TGTGCCAGCAGTCTACAGGGGGCCTACACAGATACGCAGTATTTT; v_call: TRBV5-6; clone_size: -; d_call: TRBD1; j_call: TRBJ2-3
cdr3_aa: CASSILSSGTYEQYF; cdr3_nt: TGTGCCAGTAGTATACTATCTAGCGGGACCTACGAGCAGTACTTC; v_call: TRBV19; clone_size: -; d_call: TRBD2; j_call: TRBJ2-7
cdr3_aa: CASSPNLPGQAGTSGSLNIQYF; cdr3_nt: TGCGCCAGCAGCCCCAACCTCCCAGGACAGGCGGGGACTAGCGGGTCCCTAAACATTCAGTACTTC; v_call: TRBV5-1; clone_size: -; d_call: TRBD2; j_call: TRBJ2-4
cdr3_aa: CASSFGGRGVHEQYF; cdr3_nt: TGTGCCAGCAGCTTCGGCGGCAGGGGAGTCCACGAGCAGTACTTC; v_call: TRBV6-5; clone_size: -; d_call: -; j_call: TRBJ2-7
cdr3_aa: CASRPTGNYGYTF; cdr3_nt: TGTGCCAGCAGACCTACAGGGAACTATGGCTACACCTTC; v_call: TRBV28; clone_size: -; d_call: -; j_call: TRBJ1-2
cdr3_aa: CASSTTSGTANTEAFF; cdr3_nt: TGTGCCAGCAGCACAACGTCCGGGACAGCGAACACTGAAGCTTTCTTT; v_call: TRBV21-1; clone_size: -; d_call: -; j_call: TRBJ1-1
cdr3_aa: CASRDRGSGYEQYF; cdr3_nt: TGTGCCAGCAGGGACAGGGGCTCGGGCTACGAGCAGTACTTC; v_call: TRBV2; clone_size: -; d_call: TRBD1; j_call: TRBJ2-7
cdr3_aa: CASSLSERFMYEQYF; cdr3_nt: TGTGCCAGCAGTTTATCAGAGAGGTTTATGTACGAGCAGTACTTC; v_call: TRBV27; clone_size: once; d_call: -; j_call: TRBJ2-7
cdr3_aa: CASSAGTGSNQPQHF; cdr3_nt: TGTGCCAGCAGTGCCGGGACAGGCTCCAATCAGCCCCAGCATTTT; v_call: TRBV27; clone_size: -; d_call: TRBD1; j_call: TRBJ1-5
cdr3_aa: CASSPSRGVPTQGVETQYF; cdr3_nt: TGTGCCAGCTCACCAAGCAGGGGCGTTCCAACCCAAGGTGTAGAGACCCAGTACTTC; v_call: TRBV18; clone_size: -; d_call: -; j_call: TRBJ2-5
cdr3_aa: CASSLYPGGNTEAFF; cdr3_nt: TGTGCCAGCAGTTTATATCCAGGAGGGAACACTGAAGCTTTCTTT; v_call: TRBV28; clone_size: -; d_call: -; j_call: TRBJ1-1